What follows is one T cell receptor (beta chain) and its context. The CDR3 sequence is 14 residues long. CDR1 and CDR2 (germline): MNHNS, SASEGT. V was cut by 5 bases and J by 3 bases, with 14 bases left in between. A few pembrolizumab responders had their TCRs sequenced. The data were obtained in a study of PD-1 blockade in mismatch repair-deficient tumors. This table comes from immunoSEQ multiplex PCR, and its TCRdb copy is limited to in-frame clones, with some not included. The sample yields about 110,000 clones, about 74% seen once. The starting material was peripheral blood, obtained just over 59 weeks after starting pembrolizumab. The chain is built from TRBV6-1 and TRBJ2-7, with TRBD1 as a possible D gene (6 bases). This TCR was sampled from an adult with mismatch repair-deficient cancer. The DNA for the CDR3 is TGTGCCAGCAGTCCCAGGACAGACCGCTACGAGCAGTACTTC. Residues: CASSPRTDRYEQYF.